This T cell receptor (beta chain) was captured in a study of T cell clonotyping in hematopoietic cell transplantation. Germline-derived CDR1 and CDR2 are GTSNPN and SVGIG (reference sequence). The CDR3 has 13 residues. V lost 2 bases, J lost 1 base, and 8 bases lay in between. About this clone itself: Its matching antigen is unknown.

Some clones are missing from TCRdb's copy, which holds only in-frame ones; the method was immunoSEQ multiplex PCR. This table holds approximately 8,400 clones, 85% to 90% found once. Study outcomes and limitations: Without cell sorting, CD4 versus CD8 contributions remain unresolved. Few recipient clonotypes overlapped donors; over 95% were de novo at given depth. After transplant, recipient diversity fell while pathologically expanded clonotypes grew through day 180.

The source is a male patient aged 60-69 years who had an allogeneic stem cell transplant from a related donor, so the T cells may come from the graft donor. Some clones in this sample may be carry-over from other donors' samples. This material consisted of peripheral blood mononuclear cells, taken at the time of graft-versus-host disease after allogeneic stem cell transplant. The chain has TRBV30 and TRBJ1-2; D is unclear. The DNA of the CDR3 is TGTGCCTGGAGTCTGGGTATTAACTATGGCTACACCTTC. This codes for CAWSLGINYGYTF. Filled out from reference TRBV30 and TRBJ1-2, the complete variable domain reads SQTIHQWPATLVQPVGSPLSLECTVEGTSNPNLYWYRQAAGRGLQLLFYSVGIGQISSEVPQNLSASRPQDRQFILSSKKLLLSDSGFYLCAWSLGINYGYTFGSGTRLTVV.